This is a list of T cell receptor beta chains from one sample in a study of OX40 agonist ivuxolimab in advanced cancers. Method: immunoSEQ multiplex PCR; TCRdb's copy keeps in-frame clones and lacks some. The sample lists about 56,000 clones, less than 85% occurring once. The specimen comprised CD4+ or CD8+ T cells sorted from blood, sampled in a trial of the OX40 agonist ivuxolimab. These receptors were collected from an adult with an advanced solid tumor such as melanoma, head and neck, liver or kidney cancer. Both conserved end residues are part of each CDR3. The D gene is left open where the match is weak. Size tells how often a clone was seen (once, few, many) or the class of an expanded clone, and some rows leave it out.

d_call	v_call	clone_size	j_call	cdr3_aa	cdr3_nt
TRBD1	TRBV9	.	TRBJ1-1	CASRELAGGTEAFF	TGTGCCAGCAGGGAGCTGGCAGGGGGCACTGAAGCTTTCTTT
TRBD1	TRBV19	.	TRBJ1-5	CASSIARQGQEPQHF	TGTGCCAGTAGTATAGCCCGACAGGGGCAGGAGCCCCAGCATTTT
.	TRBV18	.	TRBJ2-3	CASSPIGGDTQYF	TGTGCCAGCTCACCTATTGGCGGCGACACGCAGTATTTT
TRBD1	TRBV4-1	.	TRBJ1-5	CASSTWTGGNSNQPQHF	TGCGCCAGCAGCACTTGGACAGGGGGAAATAGCAATCAGCCCCAGCATTTT
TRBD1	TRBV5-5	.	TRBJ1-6	CASSLGDRANNSSLHF	TGTGCCAGCAGCTTGGGAGACAGGGCCAATAATTCATCCCTCCACTTT
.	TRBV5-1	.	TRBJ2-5	CASSFKETQYF	TGCGCCAGCAGCTTCAAAGAGACCCAGTACTTC
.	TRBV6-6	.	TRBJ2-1	CASSSGLHNEQFF	TGTGCCAGCAGTTCGGGACTCCACAATGAGCAGTTCTTC
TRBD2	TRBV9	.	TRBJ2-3	CASAGGLAGRHTQYF	TGTGCCAGCGCGGGGGGGCTAGCGGGAAGGCATACGCAGTATTTT
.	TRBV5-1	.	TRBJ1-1	CASSLLQGLNTEAFF	TGCGCCAGCAGCTTATTACAGGGCCTGAACACTGAAGCTTTCTTT
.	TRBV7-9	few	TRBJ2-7	CASSLGFYEQYF	TGTGCCAGCAGCTTAGGATTCTACGAGCAGTACTTC
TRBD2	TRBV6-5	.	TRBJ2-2	CASSSGGAGGELFF	TGTGCCAGCAGTAGCGGGGGGGCTGGCGGGGAGCTGTTTTTT
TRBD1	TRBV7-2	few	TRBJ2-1	CASSLSGGQGAVYDEQFF	TGTGCCAGCAGCTTATCTGGCGGACAGGGGGCCGTTTACGATGAGCAGTTCTTC
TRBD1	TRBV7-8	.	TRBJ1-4	CASSPLQGATNEKLFF	TGTGCCAGCAGTCCCCTACAGGGGGCAACTAATGAAAAACTGTTTTTT
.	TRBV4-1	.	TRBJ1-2	CASSQDRAEDLFYGYTF	TGCGCCAGCAGCCAAGACAGGGCGGAAGATCTATTCTATGGCTACACCTTC
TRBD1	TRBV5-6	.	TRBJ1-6	CASSLKSGQSPNSPLHF	TGTGCCAGCAGCTTGAAATCGGGACAGAGTCCTAATTCACCCCTCCACTTT
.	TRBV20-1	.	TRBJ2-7	CSANSAYEQYF	TGCAGTGCTAACTCAGCCTACGAGCAGTACTTC
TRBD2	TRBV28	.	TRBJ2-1	CASSSVAGGRDEQFF	TGTGCCAGCAGTAGCGTAGCGGGAGGGAGGGATGAGCAGTTCTTC
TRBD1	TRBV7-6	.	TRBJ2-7	CASSLSGTDEQYF	TGTGCCAGCAGCTTATCCGGGACAGACGAGCAGTACTTC
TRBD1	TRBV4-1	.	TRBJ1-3	CASSRARDRGNTIYF	TGCGCCAGCAGCCGAGCTAGGGACAGAGGAAACACCATATATTTT
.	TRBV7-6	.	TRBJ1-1	CASSLRADLLEAFF	TGTGCCAGCAGCTTGCGGGCAGACCTTTTAGAAGCTTTCTTT
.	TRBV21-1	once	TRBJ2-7	CASNQGLLYEQYF	TGTGCCAGCAACCAGGGGCTCTTGTACGAGCAGTACTTC
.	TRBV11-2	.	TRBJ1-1	CASSLYWNTEAFF	TGTGCCAGCAGCTTATATTGGAACACTGAAGCTTTCTTT
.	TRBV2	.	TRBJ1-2	CASRQTGTYGYTF	TGTGCCAGTAGACAAACAGGGACCTATGGCTACACCTTC
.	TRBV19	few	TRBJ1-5	CASSIGGGSNQPQHF	TGTGCCAGTAGTATAGGGGGTGGGAGCAATCAGCCCCAGCATTTT
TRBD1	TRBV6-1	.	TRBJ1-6	CASSARDREGSPLHF	TGTGCCAGCAGTGCCCGGGACAGGGAGGGTTCACCCCTCCACTTT
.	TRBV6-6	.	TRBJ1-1	CASSQPNAEAFF	TGTGCCAGCAGCCAGCCGAACGCTGAAGCTTTCTTT
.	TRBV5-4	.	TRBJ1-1	CASSPPGLWGRGYTEAFF	TGTGCCAGCAGCCCCCCCGGCTTGTGGGGGAGGGGCTACACTGAAGCTTTCTTT
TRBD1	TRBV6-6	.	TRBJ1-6	CASHKQGPNSPLHF	TGTGCCAGCCACAAACAGGGGCCTAATTCACCCCTCCACTTT
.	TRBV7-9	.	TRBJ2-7	CASSLEGRGDEQYF	TGTGCCAGCAGCTTAGAAGGCAGAGGAGACGAGCAGTACTTC
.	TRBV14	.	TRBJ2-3	CASSPRPSGATDTQYF	TGTGCCAGCAGCCCCCGGCCCTCAGGGGCCACAGATACGCAGTATTTT
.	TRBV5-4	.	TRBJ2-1	CASSLTTGEQFF	TGTGCCAGCAGCCTAACCACGGGTGAGCAGTTCTTC
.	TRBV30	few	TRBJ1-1	CAWRRGTTEAFF	TGTGCCTGGAGGAGAGGGACCACTGAAGCTTTCTTT
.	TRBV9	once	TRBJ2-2	CASSVVKGANTGELFF	TGTGCCAGCAGCGTAGTCAAGGGGGCGAACACCGGGGAGCTGTTTTTT
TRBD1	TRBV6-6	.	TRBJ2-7	CASSSDRDRVNEQYF	TGTGCCAGCAGTTCTGATAGGGACAGGGTCAACGAGCAGTACTTC
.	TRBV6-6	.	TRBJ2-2	CASRNSGELFF	TGTGCCAGCAGGAACTCCGGGGAGCTGTTTTTT
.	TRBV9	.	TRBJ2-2	CASSVVGVWGTGELFF	TGTGCCAGCAGCGTAGTAGGGGTATGGGGCACCGGGGAGCTGTTTTTT
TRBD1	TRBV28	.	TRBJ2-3	CASSSIGTAITDTQYF	TGTGCCAGCAGTTCGATCGGGACAGCTATCACAGATACGCAGTATTTT
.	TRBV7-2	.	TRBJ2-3	CASSLSWGGTDTQYF	TGTGCCAGCAGCTTATCGTGGGGGGGCACAGATACGCAGTATTTT
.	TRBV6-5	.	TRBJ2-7	CASSPGVPSEQYF	TGTGCCAGCAGTCCAGGGGTTCCTAGCGAGCAGTACTTC
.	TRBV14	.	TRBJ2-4	CASSPTSAAKNIQYF	TGTGCCAGCAGCCCAACTAGTGCGGCCAAAAACATTCAGTACTTC
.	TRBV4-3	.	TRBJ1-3	CASSRAGFSGNTIYF	TGCGCCAGCAGCCGCGCAGGGTTCTCTGGAAACACCATATATTTT
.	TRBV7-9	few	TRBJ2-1	CASSSIFIALRNEQFF	TGTGCCAGCAGCTCCATTTTTATAGCATTAAGGAATGAGCAGTTCTTC
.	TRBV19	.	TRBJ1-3	CASGEGGDGNTIYF	TGTGCCAGTGGTGAAGGCGGAGATGGAAACACCATATATTTT
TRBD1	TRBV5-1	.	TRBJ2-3	CASSLGTGTDTQYF	TGCGCCAGCAGCCTTGGGACAGGCACAGATACGCAGTATTTT
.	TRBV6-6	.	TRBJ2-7	CASSLQRSTYEQYF	TGTGCCAGCAGCTTACAGCGTTCCACCTACGAGCAGTACTTC